Detailed here is one TCR beta chain. Antigen specificity is unknown. The sample belongs to a study of graft-versus-host responses after intestinal transplantation. The wider study: Among the recipients, all got anti-thymocyte globulin induction and then tacrolimus and steroids for around 3 years.

Germline CDR1 is SNHLY and CDR2 is FYNNEI. The V and J ends lost 8 bases and 4 bases respectively, with 11 bases between them. The CDR3 length is 12 residues. Here immunoSEQ multiplex PCR was the method, and the copy in TCRdb shows in-frame clones only, minus some. Counted here are 80,000 to 100,000 clones, roughly nine tenths occurring once; the ten biggest clones make up 0.3% to 0.4%. Notes on the study in general: In patients with graft-donor T cell macrochimerism, allograft graft-versus-host to host-versus-graft clonal ratios were high. Recipient-marrow GvH clones were detected, some having first appeared in ileum or blood.

The clonotype comes from a human donor who received an intestinal transplant. The source was unstimulated CD4+ T cells sorted from spleen or lymph node cells, collected before intestinal transplant. The chain joins TRBV2 to TRBJ1-2, with D unresolved. This chain's CDR3 is CASVTAGYGYTF. CDR3 nucleotides: TGTGCCAGCGTAACAGCGGGCTATGGCTACACCTTC.